The clone carrying this T cell receptor (beta chain) was seen a handful of times. Its antigen is not known. The diagnoses drew upon clinical symptoms, serum thyroxine and TRAb, thyroid ultrasound and orbital computed tomography. The germline gives CDR1 SQVTM, CDR2 ANQGSEA. CDR3 size: 13 residues. Trimming cost V 5 bases and J 2 bases, with 12 bases left between them. The data were taken from a study of T cells in Graves' hyperthyroidism and ophthalmopathy. Study-level results: The model foresaw ophthalmopathy a median roughly 6 months prior to onset. Most thyroid clonotypes expanded above 0.001 appeared in blood too.

RNA transcripts gave rise to amplified TCR beta CDR3 regions. The HTBI primer set served for first-round RT-PCR of the TCR CDR3. TCRdb used MiXCR to reprocess the multiplex PCR reads, holding one entry per CDR3 protein. The top ten hold roughly 20% of the sample, which has 550,000 to 700,000 distinct CDR3 sequences, 46% seen once. V usage is TRBV29-1 and J usage is TRBJ1-1, with D possibly being TRBD1 (5 bases). Sequencing used peripheral blood or thyroid tissue (not recorded which). This TCR derives from an adult woman with Graves' disease, either hyperthyroidism or ophthalmopathy (not recorded which). In DNA, the CDR3 is TGCAGCGTTCTTCGACAGCTAAACACTGAAGCTTTCTTT. Encoded protein: CSVLRQLNTEAFF.